This T cell receptor beta chain is from a study of T cells in Graves' hyperthyroidism and ophthalmopathy. Across the whole study: Peripheral blood was taken when the disease was first diagnosed, before any treatment began.

Lactation, pregnancy, other autoimmune disease or uncontrolled infection led to exclusion of patients. PBMCs were derived from 10 ml fresh peripheral blood. RNA transcripts served as the template for amplifying TCR beta CDR3 regions. HTBI primers were the set used in a first-round RT-PCR of the TCR CDR3. TCRdb fed the multiplex PCR reads into MiXCR, producing one record per CDR3 protein. Of around 760,000 distinct CDR3 sequences in the sample, roughly a third were seen once. Many counts were recorded for this clonotype. Its antigen is not identified. The V gene's germline CDR1 is MNHEY and CDR2 SVGAGI. Trimming removed 0 bases from V and 5 bases from J, with 10 bases in between. This CDR3 spans 14 amino acids. General study points: Most clonotypes expanded in the thyroid (above 0.001) were also present in blood.

The sequencing input was blood. The rearrangement links TRBV6-5 to TRBJ1-1; no clear D gene. The receptor's source is a woman aged 40 to 55 with Graves' hyperthyroidism. Written as DNA, the CDR3 is TGTGCCAGCAGTTACTCGAGATTCCGGACTGAAGCTTTCTTT. Encoded protein: CASSYSRFRTEAFF.